The sequence of this T cell receptor (beta chain) was determined in a study of blood T cells in healthy people across ages (dated by TCRdb to between 2014 and 2017). Broadly, across the study: In model experiments, template switching captured roughly one uniquely barcoded TCR beta cDNA molecule for every two T cells. Age-related changes in TCR beta repertoire diversity were measured in the study by deep sequencing normalized with unique cDNA molecular identifiers. The donors were divided into four age groups: young (average roughly 15 years), middle-aged (around 41), aged (approximately 62) and long-lived (around 80). Donors of different ages were randomly distributed across sequencing lanes to avoid experimental bias. Two additional independent replicas of 1 million unique cDNA reads from the same blood draw were analyzed for two donors (one aged 18 to 30 and one aged 80 or older). Broad study findings and their caveats: As age increased, observed TCR beta diversity per million T cells dropped in a roughly linear way, and a significant reduction was already evident by age 40. Estimates of total diversity from one million sequenced T cells were regarded as lower bounds and underestimates. Observed TCR beta diversity correlated strongly with the percentage of naive T cells measured by flow cytometry. Because donor CMV infection status was unknown, age-related changes in expanded clonotypes were potentially confounded. Bulk unsorted PBMC profiling prevented conclusive comparison of naive and antigen-experienced compartments. The long-lived group showed more naive CD4+ T cells, fewer expanded clones and increased TCR diversity than the aged group, suggesting age selection.

Library preparation employed 5' RACE. Instrument used: Illumina HiSeq 2500. The second PCR ran for about 6 to 11 cycles and used a J-beta primer mix along with a sample-barcoded 5' primer. A unique molecular identifier was introduced onto each TCR beta cDNA molecule by a template-switch 5' adaptor carrying 12 random nucleotides. Each sample yielded at least 2.5 million CDR3-containing paired-end reads. First-strand cDNA synthesis was performed from all RNA using the Mint cDNA synthesis kit, with priming by a TRBC-specific oligonucleotide. After uracil-DNA glycosylase treatment, a first 18-cycle PCR used universal primers M1SS and BC2_uni_R on all cDNA. The original methods were these. Normalization of each sample was performed by random selection of 1 million high-quality reads, each carrying a distinct molecular identifier. Reads with shared molecular identifiers were discarded instead of being binned into consensus sequences. MiTCR, with a Q25 quality threshold and the strictest error-elimination algorithm, was used for CDR3 identification, clonotype clustering and error correction. A nonparametric unseen species model with Euler transformation was used to estimate lower-bound total TCR beta diversity. The public reads were reprocessed in TCRdb via fastp at Q25 and MiXCR, keeping in-frame beta chains. Rows with one shared CDR3 protein collapse into an entry with the most common genes and DNA. TCRdb, not the authors, supplied the V and J calls. For this sample the table gives fewer than 2,000,000 distinct CDR3 sequences, of which about 35% were detected only once. About 10% of the sample belongs to the ten largest clones.

Including cysteine and phenylalanine, the CDR3 has 10 amino acids. CDR3 DNA is the only sequence kept; it has 30 bases, read in frame from the first base. V gives up 3 bases and J gives up 3 bases, and the segment between their germline ends measures 2 bases. Per the germline V gene (reference sequence), DFQATT is the CDR1 and SNEGSKA is the CDR2. This clonotype was recorded at least ten times. Its antigen is still unknown. The sample holds no much larger clone one base away, and base qualities are not on file. The roughly 39 donors, aged 6 to 90 years, were systemically healthy Caucasian individuals from Russia. Each donor gave about 9.2 milliliters of peripheral blood, drawn into EDTA-treated Vacutainer tubes. Ficoll-Paque density-gradient centrifugation was used to isolate PBMCs, with at least 7 million obtained per sample. Trizol reagent was used to extract total RNA from PBMCs, with at least 5 micrograms per sample. The percentages of naive CD45RAhigh/CD27high T cells were determined by flow cytometry on a PBMC aliquot from every donor.

The chain joins TRBV20-1 to TRBJ1-2; the D gene identity is not certain. The source material was blood. This TCR was recovered from a woman in her 30s in good health. The DNA sequence is TGCAGTGCTAGGGACTATGGCTACACCTTC. Translated, it gives CSARDYGYTF.